This passage covers 2 T cell receptor beta chains from one sample sequenced in a study of blood T cell repertoires in COVID-19. The assay was immunoSEQ multiplex PCR, and TCRdb's table has in-frame clones only and misses some. The sample includes over 200,000 clones, around 85% of them seen just once. The specimen sequenced was PBMCs or T cells enriched from blood (not recorded which). Receptors were obtained from a man aged 35 to 55 who had recovered from COVID-19.

The J gene is TRBJ2-7, the V gene TRBV28; D unresolved. Trimming removed 1 base at V and 0 bases at J, with 19 bases between. The CDR3 is 18 amino acids. Germline V gene lookup returns CDR1 MDHEN and CDR2 SYDVKM. The CDR3 DNA is TGTGCCAGCAGTTTATACCTCCTTAGAGCAGCGAGCTCCTACGAGCAGTACTTC. Its protein product is CASSLYLLRAASSYEQYF.

This clone was seen once. The V call is TRBV9, the J call TRBJ2-2; the D gene is possibly TRBD1 (5 bases). V shed 0 bases and J shed 3 bases, with 6 bases lying between them. The CDR3 spans 14 residues. Germline-derived CDR1 and CDR2 are SGDLS and YYNGEE. The CDR3 reads CASSVAQDTGELFF. The CDR3 nucleotides read TGTGCCAGCAGCGTAGCACAGGACACCGGGGAGCTGTTTTTT.